The 4 T cell receptor beta chains below were found in one sample sequenced in a study of shared clonotypes between healthy human individuals (dated by TCRdb to the early 2020s). The protocol used for the library was the immunoSEQ multiplex PCR assay. The source is immuneACCESS, and TCRdb retained only in-frame sequences with V and J called. Part of the clones is not carried over; for the studies checked, unresolved V genes explain less than half of this, and the remainder is unexplained. The sample yields millions of clones; more than 90% were counted once. The ten biggest clones cover around 0.15% of the sample. Sequenced sample: naive CD4+ T cells sorted from blood. The cell subset or site label for this specimen denotes: CD45RA+ positively selected. All receptors come from a man aged 18-30 years in good health.

The chain combines TRBV12-5 with TRBJ2-7; 12 nucleotides match TRBD2. In germline, CDR1 is LGHNT, CDR2 FRNRAP. With V trimmed by 5 bases and J by 0 bases, 14 bases remained unmatched. CDR3 length equals 19 residues. In DNA, the CDR3 is TGTGCTAGTGGTGCACAGGGCGCTAGCGGGAGGGAATTCTCCTACGAGCAGTACTTC. Translating gives CASGAQGASGREFSYEQYF.

The genes are TRBV14 and TRBJ2-3, with D hard to call. The CDR3 spans 13 residues. CDR1 is SGHDN, CDR2 FVKESK, per germline. The V and J ends lost 2 bases and 1 base respectively, with 4 bases between them. CDR3 protein: CASSQPGTDTQYF. The CDR3 region has the DNA TGTGCCAGCAGCCAACCCGGCACAGATACGCAGTATTTT. Supplemented by reference TRBV14 and TRBJ2-3, the full variable domain reads EAGVTQFPSHSVIEKGQTVTLRCDPISGHDNLYWYRRVMGKEIKFLLHFVKESKQDESGMPNNRFLAERTGGTYSTLKVQPAELEDSGVYFCASSQPGTDTQYFGPGTRLTVL.

The chain uses TRBV9 and TRBJ2-6, with D tentatively TRBD1 (6 bases). CDR3 length equals 19 residues. The germline V gene encodes CDR1 SGDLS and CDR2 YYNGEE. The germline V and J ends were trimmed by 3 bases and 0 bases, with 19 bases remaining between them. For the CDR3, the DNA is TGTGCCAGCAGCGCCTACGTACCGGGACAAATCTCTGGGGCCAACGTCCTGACTTTC. Translated, it gives CASSAYVPGQISGANVLTF.

CDR3 loop: CASGLDVPGTGGPYEQYF. The CDR3 region has the DNA TGTGCTAGTGGTTTGGACGTGCCCGGGACAGGGGGGCCCTACGAGCAGTACTTC. The V gene is TRBV12-5, the J gene TRBJ2-7, with 11 bases that match TRBD1. The V gene end was trimmed by 1 base and the J gene end by 2 bases; junction bases not matched to a gene: 10. Germline-derived CDR1 and CDR2 are LGHNT and FRNRAP. This CDR3 has 18 residues.